This T cell receptor beta chain was sequenced for a study of blood T cell repertoires in COVID-19. This CDR3 has 19 residues. Germline CDR1 reads SEHNR; CDR2 reads FQNEAQ (reference sequence). Trimming took 4 bases from V and 9 from J; bases not matched to a gene: 21. Clones were read by immunoSEQ multiplex PCR, and TCRdb kept only the in-frame ones, dropping some. The sample carries approximately 210,000 clones, approximately 78% recorded once. The sequence was obtained from a woman aged 40 to 50 with acute or convalescent COVID-19. The rearrangement links TRBV7-9 to TRBJ1-6; TRBD1 agrees at 7 bases. The sample comprised peripheral blood. The CDR3: CASSSGPDREVKKSSPLHF. DNA for the CDR3: TGTGCCAGCAGCTCCGGCCCCGACAGGGAAGTAAAAAAAAGTTCACCCCTCCACTTT.